The present T cell receptor beta chain was sequenced within a study of T cell responses to AZD1222 COVID-19 vaccine. Study-wide findings and caveats: At study baseline, merely a handful of AZD1222 recipients were seropositive.

Sequencing used immunoSEQ multiplex PCR; TCRdb keeps in-frame clones, though not all of them. Here the sample spans 80,000 or so clones, 70% to 90% being singletons. V was clipped by 0 bases and J by 2 bases, with 15 bases between them. Germline CDR1 reads SGDLS; CDR2 reads YYNGEE. The CDR3 spans 16 residues. Worth noting for this clone: The antigen is not known.

This receptor was identified in an adult in good health. The material sequenced was peripheral blood, taken on day 0 of AZD1222 vaccination. The chain combines TRBV9 with TRBJ2-7; the D call may be TRBD1 or TRBD2 (6 bases each). CDR3 amino acids: CASSVGSGDTTYEQYF. CDR3 nucleotides: TGTGCCAGCAGCGTAGGTTCGGGGGACACAACCTACGAGCAGTACTTC.